Shown below are 25 T cell receptor beta chains from a single sample sequenced in a study of blood T cells in healthy people across ages (dated by TCRdb to 2013 to 2016). Library generation was performed with 5' RACE. The instrument was an Illumina HiSeq 2500. A second PCR of about 6 to 12 cycles was performed with a sample-barcoded 5' primer and a J-beta primer mix. The public reads were quality trimmed at Q25 with fastp and then assembled into clones with MiXCR by TCRdb, keeping productive beta chains. A single entry per CDR3 protein holds the most common genes and DNA from its merged rows. Recorded for this sample are 1.5 million to 2 million distinct CDR3 sequences; about 30% of them occurred a single time. Roughly 8% of the sample comes from the top ten. Sequences were obtained from blood. The receptors shown here come from a woman in her 30s in good health.

The rearrangement uses TRBV7-9 and TRBJ1-2; perhaps TRBD1 as D (6 bases). The CDR3 extends over 15 amino acids. The V gene lost 4 bases and the J gene lost 6 bases, with 18 bases spanning the gap. Germline CDR1 SEHNR, CDR2 FQNEAQ (reference sequence). CDR3 amino acids: CASSYRDIVMDGYTF. The CDR3 DNA reads TGTGCCAGCAGCTACCGGGACATCGTCATGGATGGCTACACCTTC.

In its sample, this clonotype was seen a few times. One junction end disagrees with the germline gene, perhaps due to a read error. This chain joins TRBV20-1 and TRBJ2-1, with 10 bases lining up with TRBD2. The CDR3 is 13 residues long. From germline, CDR1 is DFQATT and CDR2 SNEGSKA (reference sequence). CDR3: CGAASGSSDEQFF. In DNA form, the CDR3 reads TGCGGTGCCGCTAGCGGGAGTAGCGATGAGCAGTTCTTC.

The chain is built from TRBV7-9 and TRBJ1-4; D gene unclear. V was cut by 5 bases and J by 8 bases, with 15 bases left in between. The germline V gene has CDR1 SEHNR and CDR2 FQNEAQ (reference sequence). The CDR3 has 14 residues. CDR3 sequence: CASSRGEILEKLFF. Here the CDR3 DNA reads TGTGCCAGCAGCCGGGGTGAAATCCTCGAAAAACTGTTTTTT.

V gene TRBV20-1 combines with J gene TRBJ2-1; D gene ambiguous. From germline, CDR1 is DFQATT and CDR2 SNEGSKA (reference sequence). Trimming pared 3 bases from V and 7 bases from J, leaving 7 bases between. CDR3 size: 11 residues. This chain's CDR3 is CSASHGNEQFF. In DNA, the CDR3 is TGCAGTGCTAGTCATGGAAATGAGCAGTTCTTC.

This rearrangement joins TRBV12-3 or TRBV12-4 to TRBJ2-5, with D unresolved. The V end was cut by 6 bases, the J end by 4 bases, with 12 bases between. There are 13 residues in the CDR3. The CDR3 coding sequence is TGTGCCAGCAGGTTGGTCCGGCGAGAGACCCAGTACTTC. It translates to CASRLVRRETQYF.

V and J are TRBV6-1 and TRBJ2-5, with TRBD1 identical over 7 bases. The CDR3 contains 15 residues. J was trimmed by 2 bases and V by 7 bases; bases with no gene match: 10. Germline CDR1 and CDR2: MNHNS and SASEGT. The DNA for the CDR3 is TGTGCCAGCAACGCCGGGACAGTAAAACAAGAGACCCAGTACTTC. It encodes CASNAGTVKQETQYF.

This clonotype was counted between two and nine times. This rearrangement joins TRBV28 to TRBJ2-3, with TRBD1 identical over 10 bases. Per the germline V gene, CDR1 is MDHEN and CDR2 is SYDVKM. J was trimmed by 0 bases and V by 4 bases; bases with no gene match: 7. CDR3 size: 17 residues. The CDR3 region is CASSSQRTGGSTDTQYF. The CDR3 DNA is TGTGCCAGCAGTTCACAAAGGACAGGGGGGAGCACAGATACGCAGTATTTT.

The sample holds many counts of this clonotype. The chain combines TRBV7-4 with TRBJ2-1; D may be TRBD2 (6 bases). Germline CDR1 and CDR2: SGHVT and SQSDAQ. The CDR3 contains 14 residues. Trimming shortened V by 5 bases and J by 0 bases, and 8 bases separated the two germline ends. Here the CDR3 reads CASSMTSSYNEQFF. CDR3 DNA: TGTGCCAGCAGCATGACTAGCTCCTACAATGAGCAGTTCTTC.

The rearrangement joins TRBV6-6 to TRBJ2-1; TRBD2 aligns across 8 bases. The CDR3 runs 15 residues. Germline CDR1 is MNHNY and CDR2 is SVGAGI (reference sequence). V shed 10 bases and J 8 bases; nucleotides not matched to a gene: 16. CDR3 bases: TGTGCCATCGCCCAATCCGGGACTAGACAGGATGAGCAGTTCTTC. This codes for CAIAQSGTRQDEQFF.

The chain couples TRBV12-5 to TRBJ1-1, with D possibly TRBD1 on 5 matching bases. This CDR3 spans 16 amino acids. The V end lost 0 bases, the J end lost 0 bases, and 11 bases lay between the germline ends. CDR1 is LGHNT and CDR2 is FRNRAP in the germline V gene. The CDR3 DNA reads TGTGCTAGTGGTTTGGTAACAGGTGGGATGAACACTGAAGCTTTCTTT. Amino acids: CASGLVTGGMNTEAFF.

A few counts support this clonotype. The chain is built from TRBV20-1 and TRBJ2-7; D assignment may be TRBD1 or TRBD2 (5 bases each). With 5 bases removed from V and 0 bases from J, the gap between germline ends came to 17 bases. The germline V gene encodes CDR1 DFQATT and CDR2 SNEGSKA (reference sequence). The CDR3 contains 15 residues. The CDR3 nucleotides are TGCAGTGCTCCACCCTGGGGGAGACCCTCCTACGAGCAGTACTTC. The encoded protein is CSAPPWGRPSYEQYF.

The chain couples TRBV6-6 to TRBJ2-3; D gene uncertain. This CDR3 contains 14 residues. Germline V gene lookup returns CDR1 MNHNY and CDR2 SVGAGI (reference sequence). V lost 2 bases and J 2 bases, leaving 8 bases between the germline ends. DNA for the CDR3: TGTGCCAGCAGTTACCCGGTAGACACAGATACGCAGTATTTT. This translates into CASSYPVDTDTQYF.

This clonotype was seen only once. This rearrangement joins TRBV14 to TRBJ1-1, with D perhaps TRBD1 (5 bases). V dropped 3 bases and J dropped 11 bases, with 16 bases sitting between them. The CDR3 contains 13 residues. The germline V gene has CDR1 SGHDN and CDR2 FVKESK. In DNA form, the CDR3 reads TGTGCCAGCAGCCACGGACACGCGAAGAGGGCTTTCTTT. Protein: CASSHGHAKRAFF.

This chain joins TRBV2 and TRBJ2-5; either TRBD1 or TRBD2 may fit D (5 bases each). The J call is in doubt because the DNA end fits TRBJ2-7 better. This CDR3 comprises 13 residues. Germline CDR1 is SNHLY and CDR2 is FYNNEI. CDR3 region: CASIRGSQGEQYF. The CDR3 DNA reads TGTGCCAGCATTCGGGGCTCCCAGGGCGAGCAGTACTTC.

This rearrangement joins TRBV28 to TRBJ2-7; 8 bases agree with TRBD1. The J segment lost 3 bases and the V segment lost 9 bases, leaving 10 bases of the junction unmatched. This CDR3 region has 14 residues. CDR1 and CDR2 (germline): MDHEN, SYDVKM. CDR3 DNA sequence: TGTGCCAGGATACCGGGACAGGAGCTCTACGAGCAGTACTTC. Translating it yields CARIPGQELYEQYF.

This clonotype was observed many times. The chain is built from TRBV12-3 or TRBV12-4 and TRBJ2-7, with D possibly called TRBD1 or TRBD2 (5 bases each). V dropped 6 bases and J dropped 3 bases, with 12 bases sitting between them. The CDR3 is made up of 13 amino acids. CDR3 region: CASSLGVDYEQYF. CDR3 nucleotides: TGTGCCAGCAGCCTGGGGGTGGACTACGAGCAGTACTTC.

This clonotype was seen many times. The chain couples TRBV12-3 or TRBV12-4 to TRBJ2-1, with 10 bases lining up with TRBD2. Trimming removed 6 bases from V and 3 bases from J; junction bases left unmatched: 8. The CDR3 contains 16 residues. CDR3 loop: CASSRLTSGNYNEQFF. CDR3 DNA sequence: TGTGCCAGCAGCCGACTAACTAGCGGGAACTACAATGAGCAGTTCTTC.

This clonotype appeared a few times. The V call is TRBV21-1, the J call TRBJ2-5; the D call in the table, TRBD1, was not verified against the DNA. TRBV21-1 is assigned pseudogene status. This CDR3 has 19 amino acids. In DNA form, the CDR3 reads TGTGCCAGCAGCACTCTCCTCCCTGATATTCGGGACAGACAAGAGACCCAGTACTTC. Translation: CASSTLLPDIRDRQETQYF.

The sample holds a few counts of this clonotype. V usage is TRBV6-2 or TRBV6-3 and J usage is TRBJ2-5; no firm D call. This CDR3 region has 14 residues. Trimming left V 2 bases short and J 1 base short, with 8 bases between. The germline CDR1 and CDR2 sequences are MNHEY and SVGEGT. CDR3 in DNA: TGTGCCAGCAGTTACCGGACGGTCCAAGAGACCCAGTACTTC. Protein: CASSYRTVQETQYF.

The table lists this clonotype with a few counts. This chain connects TRBV29-1 to TRBJ1-1; D gene unclear. The germline gives CDR1 SQVTM, CDR2 ANQGSEA. The CDR3 loop spans 12 amino acids. V was pared by 7 bases and J by 0 bases, with 9 bases between. DNA of the CDR3: TGCAGCGAGACACTCATGAACACTGAAGCTTTCTTT. This translates into CSETLMNTEAFF.

This clonotype showed up just a few times. The chain links TRBV5-1 to TRBJ2-1, with D possibly called TRBD1 or TRBD2 (5 bases each). CDR3 length equals 15 residues. Trimming removed 5 bases at V and 4 bases at J, with 16 bases between. Germline V gene data show CDR1 as SGHRS and CDR2 as YFSETQ. CDR3 in DNA: TGCGCCAGCAGAAGCTCCGGGACGGAATACAATGAGCAGTTCTTC. It translates to CASRSSGTEYNEQFF. Full variable domain (missing parts from reference TRBV5-1 and TRBJ2-1): KAGVTQTPRYLIKTRGQQVTLSCSPISGHRSVSWYQQTPGQGLQFLFEYFSETQRNKGNFPGRFSGRQFSNSRSEMNVSTLELGDSALYLCASRSSGTEYNEQFFGPGTRLTVL.

This clonotype was picked up many times. The chain has TRBV24-1 and TRBJ2-7; a weak D match, TRBD2 (5 bases). CDR3 length: 14 residues. From germline, CDR1 is KGHDR and CDR2 SFDVKD. The V and J ends lost 3 bases and 3 bases respectively, with 11 bases between them. CDR3: CATSDPGRGYEQYF. Here the CDR3 DNA reads TGTGCCACCAGTGATCCCGGACGGGGCTACGAGCAGTACTTC.

The V call is TRBV2, the J call TRBJ2-1, with 7 bases fitting TRBD2. The ends lost 6 bases at V and 8 bases at J; junction bases unmatched: 10. Germline CDR1 SNHLY, CDR2 FYNNEI. The CDR3 has 14 amino acids. The CDR3 reads CASRIRFGGDEQFF. CDR3 in DNA: TGTGCCAGCAGAATAAGGTTTGGGGGGGATGAGCAGTTCTTC.

This clonotype was counted a few times. The rearrangement joins TRBV5-6 to TRBJ2-5; 9 bases fit TRBD2. V lost 4 bases and J lost 2; bases outside the gene matches: 3. The CDR3 loop spans 14 amino acids. The V gene's germline CDR1 is SGHDT and CDR2 YYEEEE. The CDR3 coding sequence is TGTGCCAGCAGCACCCTAGCGGGGCAAGAGACCCAGTACTTC. This gives the protein CASSTLAGQETQYF.

The chain uses TRBV7-2 and TRBJ2-1; D is unclear. The CDR3 is 16 residues long. V was pared by 1 base and J by 10 bases, with 20 bases between. CDR1 and CDR2 (germline): SGHTA, FQGNSA. The CDR3 sequence: CASSLVLGLSSYEQFF. The CDR3 DNA follows: TGTGCCAGCAGCTTAGTGCTGGGGTTAAGCTCCTACGAGCAGTTCTTC.